Following are 25 T cell receptor beta chains from one sample sequenced in a study of glioma-infiltrating T cells after dendritic cell vaccination. TCRdb's copy holds only in-frame clones and misses some; the assay was immunoSEQ multiplex PCR. The table shows some 70,000 clones, with approximately 80% occurring only once. Material: blood, obtained before dendritic cell vaccination. The receptor set was obtained from a human donor with glioblastoma.

This clone was seen only once. The rearrangement uses TRBV7-2 and TRBJ2-2; TRBD2 matches at 7 bases. CDR3 size: 13 residues. Germline assignment: CDR1 SGHTA and CDR2 FQGNSA. V trimming: 10 bases; J trimming: 7 bases; junction bases outside the gene matches: 9. CDR3 nucleotide sequence: TGTGCCACCCTGGGGGGGAATAGCGGGGAGCTGTTTTTT. It encodes CATLGGNSGELFF.

The rearrangement joins TRBV11-2 to TRBJ2-7; D is ambiguous. V shed 1 base and J shed 1 base, with 8 bases lying between them. The CDR3 runs to 14 residues. Germline CDR1 is SGHAT and CDR2 is FQNNGV. In nucleotides, the CDR3 is TGTGCCAGCAGCTTAGGCCCAGGATCCTACGAGCAGTACTTC. It yields the protein CASSLGPGSYEQYF.

The gene calls are TRBV19 and TRBJ1-2; TRBD1 is a possible D gene (5 bases). From germline, CDR1 is LNHDA and CDR2 SQIVND (reference sequence). Trimming removed 4 bases from V and 4 bases from J, with 19 bases in between. This CDR3 is 16 amino acids long. CDR3 nucleotide sequence: TGTGCCAGTAGTACGACAGCCCAGGCTAATCCCTATGGCTACACCTTC. Amino acids: CASSTTAQANPYGYTF.

The table lists this clone with a few counts. The chain uses TRBV6-1 and TRBJ1-4; TRBD1 agrees at 8 bases. Unmatched junction bases numbered 6, after V lost 2 bases and J lost 7 bases. The CDR3 covers 15 residues. Germline V gene sequence: CDR1 MNHNS, CDR2 SASEGT. The CDR3 bases are TGTGCCAGCAGTGAAAGCCAGGGGGCGGGTGAAAAACTGTTTTTT. It is translated as CASSESQGAGEKLFF.

The chain couples TRBV19 to TRBJ1-1; 7 bases line up with TRBD1. Germline assignment: CDR1 LNHDA and CDR2 SQIVND (reference sequence). The CDR3 loop spans 13 amino acids. With 0 bases clipped from V and 7 bases from J, the junction kept 2 bases outside the gene matches. The CDR3 DNA follows: TGTGCCAGTAGTATAGACGGACAGGATGAAGCTTTCTTT. It encodes CASSIDGQDEAFF.

V is TRBV7-2 and J is TRBJ2-5, with 11 nucleotides matching TRBD2. J lost 2 bases, V lost 5 bases, and 7 bases had no gene match. Germline V gene sequence: CDR1 SGHTA, CDR2 FQGNSA. The CDR3 has 16 residues. CDR3 region: CASSQGTSGTQETQYF. The DNA of the CDR3 is TGTGCCAGCAGCCAAGGGACTAGCGGAACTCAAGAGACCCAGTACTTC.

The rearrangement uses TRBV4-3 and TRBJ1-1; D might be TRBD1 (6 bases). The V and J ends lost 3 bases and 6 bases respectively, with 17 bases between them. This CDR3 contains 15 residues. Germline V lookup: CDR1 LGHNA, CDR2 YSLEER. The CDR3 protein is CASSHGRGGNAEAFF. DNA for the CDR3: TGCGCCAGCAGCCACGGACGGGGGGGCAACGCTGAAGCTTTCTTT.

Details on this clone: Its ends do not fully match the called genes, so a read error is possible. The chain is built from TRBV5-6 and TRBJ1-1; TRBD1 matches 7 bases. CDR3 length: 14 amino acids. Per the germline V gene, CDR1 is SGHDT and CDR2 is YYEEEE. In nucleotides, the CDR3 is TGTGCCAGCTGCTTGGGGACAGTGAACACTGAAGCTTTCTTT. It specifies CASCLGTVNTEAFF. The full variable domain, rest sourced from reference TRBV5-6 and TRBJ1-1, is DAGVTQSPTHLIKTRGQQVTLRCSPKSGHDTVSWYQQALGQGPQFIFQYYEEEERQRGNFPDRFSGHQFPNYSSELNVNALLLGDSALYLCASCLGTVNTEAFFGQGTRLTVV.

Note on this clone: The junction and the germline gene differ at one end; a read error may be behind it. This chain uses TRBV7-3 with TRBJ1-2, with D possibly matching TRBD1 (6 bases). The CDR3 loop spans 12 amino acids. Germline V CDR1 and CDR2: SGHTA, FQGTGA. Here the CDR3 reads CASSTPQGGLFF. The CDR3 DNA follows: TGTGCCAGCAGCACGCCACAGGGTGGTTTGTTCTTC.

V usage is TRBV19 and J usage is TRBJ1-1; the D gene is possibly TRBD1 (6 bases). This CDR3 region has 15 residues. Germline V CDR1 and CDR2: LNHDA, SQIVND (reference sequence). Trimming cost V 5 bases and J 1 base, with 14 bases left between them. The CDR3 DNA reads TGTGCCAGTAGTGAGGACAGATCCTCGAACACTGAAGCTTTCTTT. Translation: CASSEDRSSNTEAFF.

The chain couples TRBV6-5 to TRBJ1-4, with D possibly matching TRBD1 (5 bases). The length of the CDR3 is 14 residues. V lost 6 bases and J lost 0, with 8 bases in between. CDR1 is MNHEY, CDR2 SVGAGI, per germline. The DNA for the CDR3 is TGTGCCAGCAGCCGGACAACAACTAATGAAAAACTGTTTTTT. Amino acid sequence: CASSRTTTNEKLFF.

This clone was seen only once. The V and J genes are TRBV4-1 and TRBJ2-7; possibly TRBD1 for D (5 bases). This CDR3 contains 13 residues. V was trimmed by 3 bases and J by 7 bases, leaving 13 bases between them. Germline V CDR1 and CDR2: MGHRA, YSYEKL. Here the CDR3 DNA reads TGCGCCAGCAGCCAGGGGCCTGGGCAGGAGCAGTACTTC. Protein product: CASSQGPGQEQYF.

This chain connects TRBV9 to TRBJ1-1; no reliable D call. V shed 0 bases and J shed 0 bases, with 9 bases lying between them. The CDR3 has 15 amino acids. Germline lookup yields CDR1 SGDLS and CDR2 YYNGEE. CDR3 sequence: CASSVGVTLNTEAFF. In DNA form, the CDR3 reads TGTGCCAGCAGCGTAGGAGTTACCTTGAACACTGAAGCTTTCTTT.

The chain carries TRBV6-5 and TRBJ1-5, with TRBD1 matching 7 bases. Unmatched junction bases numbered 5, after V lost 3 bases and J lost 3 bases. Germline V gene data show CDR1 as MNHEY and CDR2 as SVGAGI. This CDR3 is 15 amino acids long. Written as DNA, the CDR3 is TGTGCCAGCAGTTATACCGGGACAGACAATCAGCCCCAGCATTTT. Its protein product is CASSYTGTDNQPQHF.

The rearrangement joins TRBV7-3 to TRBJ1-2; TRBD1 matches at 12 bases. The germline V gene encodes CDR1 SGHTA and CDR2 FQGTGA. CDR3 size: 15 residues. V shed 6 bases, J shed 8 bases, and the junction held 10 bases outside the gene matches. This CDR3 reads CASSRTGQGAFGYTF. The CDR3 DNA reads as TGTGCCAGCAGTCGAACGGGACAGGGGGCTTTCGGCTACACCTTC.

The chain combines TRBV7-8 with TRBJ2-1, with 7 bases lining up with TRBD1. The CDR3 loop spans 14 amino acids. Per germline, CDR1 SGHVS and CDR2 FQNEAQ. V trimming: 0 bases; J trimming: 10 bases; junction bases outside the gene matches: 6. CDR3: CASSLALKGQEQFF. For the CDR3, the DNA is TGTGCCAGCAGCTTAGCGCTGAAGGGACAGGAGCAGTTCTTC.

The rearrangement uses TRBV27 and TRBJ1-5; D is unclear. CDR1 is MNHEY, CDR2 SMNVEV, per germline (reference sequence). This CDR3 has 13 residues. V was trimmed by 1 base and J by 7 bases, leaving 8 bases between them. CDR3 residues: CASSLLATQPQHF. The CDR3 DNA sequence: TGTGCCAGCAGTTTATTGGCAACGCAGCCCCAGCATTTT.

J is TRBJ2-5 and V is TRBV25-1; 7 bases line up with TRBD2. In germline, CDR1 is MGHDK, CDR2 SYGVNS. V lost 5 bases to trimming and J lost 1 base; unmatched junction nucleotides: 4. The CDR3 spans 14 residues. The CDR3 sequence: CASSFQRGQETQYF. The CDR3 DNA follows: TGTGCCAGCAGTTTCCAGCGGGGCCAAGAGACCCAGTACTTC. Full variable domain (remainder filled in from reference TRBV25-1 and TRBJ2-5): EADIYQTPRYLVIGTGKKITLECSQTMGHDKMYWYQQDPGMELHLIHYSYGVNSTEKGDLSSESTVSRIRTEHFPLTLESARPSHTSQYLCASSFQRGQETQYFGPGTRLLVL.

The chain uses TRBV5-4 and TRBJ1-3, with D maybe TRBD1 (5 bases). The CDR3 extends over 17 amino acids. Trimming pared 4 bases from V and 0 bases from J, leaving 17 bases between. The germline V gene has CDR1 SGHNT and CDR2 YYREEE (reference sequence). The CDR3 sequence is CASSRDPWGGSGNTIYF. The DNA of the CDR3 is TGTGCCAGCAGCAGGGACCCATGGGGGGGCTCTGGAAACACCATATATTTT.

This chain's CDR3 is CASRRVVASGANVLTF. The CDR3 region has the DNA TGTGCCAGTAGGAGGGTAGTAGCGTCTGGGGCCAACGTCCTGACTTTC. The chain carries TRBV19 and TRBJ2-6; D perhaps matches TRBD2 (5 bases). CDR3 length equals 16 residues. V lost 6 bases and J lost 1, with 13 bases in between. Germline CDR1 is LNHDA and CDR2 is SQIVND (reference sequence).

A few counts support this clone. The chain couples TRBV6-5 to TRBJ1-1, with 7 nucleotides matching TRBD1. Trimming removed 10 bases from V and 1 base from J; junction bases left unmatched: 3. Germline values: CDR1 MNHEY, CDR2 SVGAGI. The CDR3 covers 12 residues. CDR3 protein: CATRDRNTEAFF. Here the CDR3 DNA reads TGTGCCACACGGGACAGGAACACTGAAGCTTTCTTT.

V usage is TRBV7-9 and J usage is TRBJ2-5, with D possibly matching TRBD1 (5 bases). Trimming removed 5 bases from V and 9 bases from J, with 10 bases in between. CDR1 is SEHNR, CDR2 FQNEAQ, per germline (reference sequence). The CDR3 runs to 11 residues. The CDR3 nucleotides are TGTGCCAGCAGCATTCAGGGTCCCCAGTACTTC. It codes for CASSIQGPQYF. The whole variable domain, remainder taken from reference TRBV7-9 and TRBJ2-5, is DTGVSQNPRHKITKRGQNVTFRCDPISEHNRLYWYRQTLGQGPEFLTYFQNEAQLEKSRLLSDRFSAERPKGSFSTLEIQRTEQGDSAMYLCASSIQGPQYFGPGTRLLVL.

The J gene is TRBJ2-7, the V gene TRBV19, with 7 nucleotides matching TRBD1. From germline, CDR1 is LNHDA and CDR2 SQIVND (reference sequence). V shed 4 bases and J 0 bases; nucleotides not matched to a gene: 3. The CDR3 has 14 amino acids. The CDR3 sequence: CASSTDRASYEQYF. CDR3 nucleotide sequence: TGTGCCAGTAGTACCGACAGGGCCTCCTACGAGCAGTACTTC.

CDR3 sequence: CASSLMRTGGNYGYTF. Written as DNA, the CDR3 is TGTGCCAGCAGCTTAATGAGGACAGGCGGGAACTATGGCTACACCTTC. This chain connects TRBV7-9 to TRBJ1-2; TRBD1 matches 7 bases. The junction had 8 bases not matched to a gene; V was cut back by 2 bases and J by 2 bases. Germline values: CDR1 SEHNR, CDR2 FQNEAQ (reference sequence). This CDR3 is 16 amino acids long.

The rearrangement joins TRBV7-9 to TRBJ1-5; TRBD1 agrees at 11 bases. CDR1 SEHNR and CDR2 FQNEAQ come from the germline V gene (reference sequence). The J segment lost 9 bases and the V segment lost 3 bases, leaving 7 bases of the junction unmatched. The CDR3 spans 15 residues. The CDR3 DNA reads as TGTGCCAGCAGCTTTGGACAGGGGGCGAAGATGCCCCAGCATTTT. It is translated as CASSFGQGAKMPQHF. The full variable domain, its missing parts supplied by reference TRBV7-9 and TRBJ1-5, is DTGVSQNPRHKITKRGQNVTFRCDPISEHNRLYWYRQTLGQGPEFLTYFQNEAQLEKSRLLSDRFSAERPKGSFSTLEIQRTEQGDSAMYLCASSFGQGAKMPQHFGDGTRLSIL.